The 30 T cell receptor beta chains in this list originate from one sample, sequenced in a study of T cell repertoires in cytomegalovirus infection. Via MiXCR, TCRdb re-called the reads, giving one row per CDR3 protein. This table has about 740,000 distinct CDR3 sequences, 30% to 35% appearing once. Antigens for these TCRs are unknown. Sequencing used cultured PBMCs, obtained from culture after CMV antigen stimulation. All receptors derive from a human donor in good health (CMV status not recorded). Some clones in this sample may be carry-over from other donors' samples.

A remark on this clonotype: Mismatch with germline at one junction end may stem from a read error. The V and J genes are TRBV11-2 and TRBJ1-1, with D hard to call. Looked up from germline, CDR1 is SGHAT and CDR2 is FQNNGV. This CDR3 region has 12 residues. The CDR3 region is CASGLPYTEAFF. The CDR3 nucleotides are TGTGCCAGCGGCTTACCCTACACTGAAGCTTTCTTT.

The rearrangement links TRBV12-3 or TRBV12-4 to TRBJ2-4; TRBD1 is a possible D gene (5 bases). V was pared by 3 bases and J by 9 bases, with 12 bases between. CDR3 length equals 13 residues. CDR3 DNA sequence: TGTGCCAGCAGTTTTGCTGCAGGGTCCATTCAGTACTTC. It codes for CASSFAAGSIQYF.

The chain links TRBV2 to TRBJ2-5; TRBD1 agrees at 7 bases. The V and J ends lost 6 bases and 1 base, in that order; junction bases with no gene match: 2. This CDR3 is built from 13 residues. Germline assignment: CDR1 SNHLY and CDR2 FYNNEI. CDR3 DNA: TGTGCCAGCAGGGGGGACAGCCAAGAGACCCAGTACTTC. Translating gives CASRGDSQETQYF.

This clonotype was counted only a few times. The chain employs TRBV7-8 and TRBJ2-3; the match to TRBD2 covers 8 bases. The CDR3 has 16 residues. Germline V lookup: CDR1 SGHVS, CDR2 FQNEAQ. The trim removed 5 bases at V and 6 bases at J, leaving 13 bases unmatched. CDR3 bases: TGTGCCAGCAGCCGCCCCAGGACCCGGGGGGGGGATACGCAGTATTTT. This encodes CASSRPRTRGGDTQYF. The variable domain in full, completed from reference TRBV7-8 and TRBJ2-3, reads GAGVSQSPRYKVAKRGQDVALRCDPISGHVSLFWYQQALGQGPEFLTYFQNEAQLDKSGLPSDRFFAERPEGSVSTLKIQRTQQEDSAVYLCASSRPRTRGGDTQYFGPGTRLTVL.

The table lists this clonotype with many counts. V is TRBV7-2 and J is TRBJ1-2; a weak D match, TRBD1 (5 bases). The ends were cut back, 5 bases at V and 8 bases at J, with 18 bases in the middle. Germline-derived CDR1 and CDR2 are SGHTA and FQGNSA. This CDR3 has 14 amino acids. The CDR3 spells CASSAPGPLSGYTF. CDR3 bases: TGTGCCAGCAGCGCTCCGGGACCCCTGTCGGGCTACACCTTC.

This chain connects TRBV7-2 to TRBJ2-1; 8 bases align to TRBD1. Germline trimming cut 2 bases from V and 4 bases from J; bases unmatched to any gene: 4. The CDR3 spans 15 residues. Germline loops: CDR1 SGHTA, CDR2 FQGNSA. CDR3 sequence: CASSLTRQGYNEQFF. The DNA for the CDR3 is TGTGCCAGCAGCTTAACCCGACAGGGGTACAATGAGCAGTTCTTC.

The chain has TRBV12-3 or TRBV12-4 and TRBJ2-5; the match to TRBD2 covers 11 bases. The CDR3 sequence is 17 residues long. The junction had 15 bases not matched to a gene; V was cut back by 3 bases and J by 9 bases. CDR3 DNA: TGTGCCAGCAGTTTCACGTCTTCGATAGCGGGGGGGCGGTCCCAGTACTTC. This codes for CASSFTSSIAGGRSQYF.

V usage is TRBV6-6 and J usage is TRBJ2-7; 7 bases match TRBD1. Germline CDR1 is MNHNY and CDR2 is SVGAGI (reference sequence). V shed 8 bases and J 3 bases; nucleotides not matched to a gene: 10. The length of the CDR3 is 14 residues. This chain's CDR3 is CASGVRDSNYEQYF. The CDR3 region has the DNA TGTGCCAGCGGCGTCCGGGACAGTAACTACGAGCAGTACTTC.

CDR3 DNA sequence: TGTGCCAGCACCCCTAGTACTGAAGCTTTCTTT. This sequence encodes CASTPSTEAFF. The chain couples TRBV7-2 to TRBJ1-1; D is unclear. The germline gives CDR1 SGHTA, CDR2 FQGNSA. The CDR3 runs 11 residues. Trimming cost V 7 bases and J 5 bases, with 8 bases left between them.

This clonotype appeared a few times. CDR3 in amino acids: CASSPSRGAGANVLTF. The CDR3 nucleotides are TGTGCCAGCAGCCCCTCTAGGGGGGCTGGGGCCAACGTCCTGACTTTC. The rearrangement joins TRBV7-2 to TRBJ2-6; TRBD1 or TRBD2 may be the D gene (6 bases each). Germline V gives CDR1 SGHTA, CDR2 FQGNSA. The CDR3 runs 16 residues. Trimming left V 5 bases short and J 2 bases short, with 13 bases between.

The CDR3 region has the DNA TGTGCCAGCAGTTTACAAAACAGGGGCGAGCAGTACTTC. Protein sequence: CASSLQNRGEQYF. The J gene is TRBJ2-7, the V gene TRBV12-3 or TRBV12-4; 7 positions match TRBD1. This CDR3 contains 13 residues. V trimming: 2 bases; J trimming: 6 bases; junction bases outside the gene matches: 4.

This clonotype occurred many times. The rearrangement links TRBV11-2 to TRBJ2-7, with D possibly matching TRBD2 (5 bases). This CDR3 has 14 residues. The V and J ends lost 1 base and 2 bases respectively, with 9 bases between them. Germline CDR1 reads SGHAT; CDR2 reads FQNNGV. The CDR3 here is CASSLGGGPYEQYF. For the CDR3, the DNA is TGTGCCAGCAGCTTAGGAGGAGGCCCCTACGAGCAGTACTTC.

The chain carries TRBV25-1 and TRBJ1-6; D is unclear. CDR1 MGHDK and CDR2 SYGVNS come from the germline V gene. Deletions cut 2 bases from V and 3 bases from J, with 14 bases between. The CDR3 is 17 amino acids. The CDR3 DNA sequence: TGTGCCAGCAGTGAAACGACTGCCTTGGGCTATAATTCACCCCTCCACTTT. Amino acid sequence: CASSETTALGYNSPLHF.

This clonotype was counted between two and nine times. The chain joins TRBV12-3 or TRBV12-4 to TRBJ1-2; 9 bases are shared with TRBD1. The junction had 6 bases not matched to a gene; V was cut back by 5 bases and J by 5 bases. The CDR3 sequence is 14 residues long. CDR3 nucleotides: TGTGCCAGCAGTGACCGGGACAGGGAGTATGGCTACACCTTC. Translating it yields CASSDRDREYGYTF.

This clonotype was seen many times. CDR3 sequence reads: CASSQGAQPQHF. CDR3 nucleotide sequence: TGTGCCAGCAGTCAGGGGGCACAGCCCCAGCATTTT. V is TRBV2 and J is TRBJ1-5, with 8 bases matching TRBD1. This CDR3 has 12 amino acids. J lost 7 bases, V lost 5 bases, and 1 base had no gene match. In germline, CDR1 is SNHLY, CDR2 FYNNEI.

There are many counts of this clonotype. The chain carries TRBV7-9 and TRBJ2-3; a possible D gene is TRBD1 (6 bases). Trimming pared 2 bases from V and 2 bases from J, leaving 20 bases between. CDR1 and CDR2 from the germline V gene are SEHNR and FQNEAQ (reference sequence). CDR3 length equals 18 residues. The CDR3 loop is CASSLSILQGGPTDTQYF. CDR3 nucleotide sequence: TGTGCCAGCAGCTTATCAATCCTCCAAGGGGGACCCACAGATACGCAGTATTTT.

The chain joins TRBV27 to TRBJ2-5; D not certain. With 5 bases removed from V and 4 bases from J, the gap between germline ends came to 17 bases. The CDR3 consists of 15 residues. The germline V gene encodes CDR1 MNHEY and CDR2 SMNVEV (reference sequence). CDR3 sequence reads: CASSPAHGPRETQYF. CDR3 DNA: TGTGCCAGCAGTCCCGCCCACGGTCCTCGAGAGACCCAGTACTTC.

This chain links TRBV19 with TRBJ2-3; TRBD2 matches 9 bases. Germline CDR1 reads LNHDA; CDR2 reads SQIVND (reference sequence). The ends lost 10 bases at V and 4 bases at J; junction bases unmatched: 9. The CDR3 is 14 amino acids. This CDR3 is CATSRGGAADTQYF. CDR3 DNA: TGTGCCACATCCCGCGGGGGGGCTGCAGATACGCAGTATTTT.

V gene TRBV7-2 combines with J gene TRBJ1-3, with unresolved D. Between the trimmed V and J ends, which lost 3 bases and 4 bases, there was a span of 10 bases. Germline V gene sequence: CDR1 SGHTA, CDR2 FQGNSA. The CDR3 length is 14 residues. The CDR3: CASSFRAPGNTIYF. DNA of the CDR3: TGTGCCAGCAGCTTCCGGGCTCCGGGAAACACCATATATTTT.

The gene calls are TRBV12-3 or TRBV12-4 and TRBJ2-6, with D unclear. The CDR3 spans 15 residues. V was trimmed by 7 bases and J by 0 bases, leaving 10 bases between them. The CDR3: CASTLDGSGANVLTF. The CDR3 coding sequence is TGTGCCAGCACCCTCGACGGCTCTGGGGCCAACGTCCTGACTTTC.

This clonotype was recorded only once. This chain uses TRBV6-2 or TRBV6-3 with TRBJ1-2; a weak D match, TRBD1 (5 bases). The CDR3 runs to 10 residues. Germline V gene data show CDR1 as MNHEY and CDR2 as SVGEGT. The CDR3 DNA reads as TGTGGGACCGGGGGGTATGGCTACACCTTC. Translated: CGTGGYGYTF.

The sample holds many counts of this clonotype. For the CDR3, the DNA is TGTGCCAGCAGCCCAACACGAAATACGCAGTATTTT. Translation gives CASSPTRNTQYF. The chain uses TRBV7-2 and TRBJ2-3; D is undetermined. CDR1 and CDR2 (germline): SGHTA, FQGNSA. The CDR3 extends over 12 amino acids. V was clipped by 5 bases and J by 7 bases, with 10 bases between them.

This clonotype was seen just once. The chain employs TRBV10-3 and TRBJ2-1, with a weak D call TRBD1 (6 bases). CDR1 ENHRY and CDR2 SYGVKD come from the germline V gene. This CDR3 is 13 amino acids long. V was cut by 3 bases and J by 7 bases, with 10 bases left in between. For the CDR3, the DNA is TGTGCCATCAGTGACCCCCAGGGGAATGAGCAGTTCTTC. Protein: CAISDPQGNEQFF.

The V gene is TRBV15, the J gene TRBJ2-7; no definite D call. V was pared by 5 bases and J by 2 bases, with 16 bases between. The CDR3 is 15 residues long. CDR1 and CDR2 from the germline V gene are LNHNV and YYDKDF (reference sequence). CDR3 in DNA: TGTGCCACCAGCTTAGGACCTCTTACCACCTACGAGCAGTACTTC. It codes for CATSLGPLTTYEQYF.

This clonotype was picked up a small number of times. The chain joins TRBV7-2 to TRBJ2-7; D uncertain. CDR3 size: 13 residues. V lost 8 bases to trimming and J lost 1 base, with 12 bases between them. The V gene's germline CDR1 is SGHTA and CDR2 FQGNSA. In nucleotides, the CDR3 is TGTGCCAGCGAATCAAGCAGGTCCTACGAGCAGTACTTC. Protein: CASESSRSYEQYF.

This chain connects TRBV11-2 to TRBJ2-2; 7 bases map to TRBD2. The CDR3 is made up of 15 amino acids. Germline CDR1 reads SGHAT; CDR2 reads FQNNGV. After removal of 4 bases from V and 6 bases from J, the junction contained 8 bases not matched to a gene. CDR3 DNA: TGTGCCAGCAGCTCGCCGGGACTACCCCCCGGGGAGCTGTTTTTT. It is translated as CASSSPGLPPGELFF.

The chain recombines TRBV6-2 or TRBV6-3 with TRBJ2-1; D remains unclear. The germline V and J ends were trimmed by 7 bases and 6 bases, with 10 bases remaining between them. The germline V gene encodes CDR1 MNHEY and CDR2 SVGEGT. The CDR3 is 12 amino acids. The CDR3 is CASNTDLNEQFF. CDR3 nucleotide sequence: TGTGCCAGCAATACAGACCTCAATGAGCAGTTCTTC.

The chain recombines TRBV15 with TRBJ1-3; D uncertain. Trimming removed 0 bases from V and 0 bases from J, with 18 bases in between. Germline CDR1 reads LNHNV; CDR2 reads YYDKDF (reference sequence). This CDR3 comprises 19 residues. For the CDR3, the DNA is TGTGCCACCAGCAGAGATCTAGTTAGATGGGCTACCTCTGGAAACACCATATATTTT. This translates into CATSRDLVRWATSGNTIYF.

This clonotype was observed many times. The rearrangement joins TRBV7-8 to TRBJ1-5, with D tentatively TRBD1 (5 bases). The CDR3 consists of 16 residues. Trimming removed 5 bases from V and 1 base from J, with 15 bases in between. Germline CDR1 reads SGHVS; CDR2 reads FQNEAQ. CDR3 in amino acids: CASSPVRVLSNQPQHF. DNA of the CDR3: TGTGCCAGCAGCCCGGTCAGGGTACTGAGCAATCAGCCCCAGCATTTT.

This clonotype was seen a handful of times. The chain joins TRBV7-2 to TRBJ2-5, with D unclear. The germline CDR1 and CDR2 sequences are SGHTA and FQGNSA. The CDR3 contains 15 residues. V shed 2 bases and J shed 5 bases, with 15 bases lying between them. The CDR3 sequence: CASSLLGSVSETQYF. CDR3 DNA sequence: TGTGCCAGCAGCTTACTTGGGTCGGTATCCGAGACCCAGTACTTC.